This TCR beta chain was retrieved from a study of T cell clones after liver transplantation. Looking at the study overall: Standard immunosuppression, with no induction, continued until 12-24 months after transplant. Findings of the study overall: Graft donor-reactive T cells possibly entered the graft instead of undergoing deletion.

Sequenced by immunoSEQ multiplex PCR; TCRdb stores in-frame clones only, minus some. The table lists 70,000 to 85,000 clones, roughly 80% of them singletons. CD3+CD4+ and CD3+CD8+ cells were FACS-sorted from thawed unstimulated PBMCs. As regards this clone: Its antigen remains unknown.

The germline CDR1 and CDR2 sequences are MDHEN and SYDVKM. The length of the CDR3 is 15 residues. The V and J ends lost 4 bases and 1 base respectively, with 13 bases between them. The chain couples TRBV28 to TRBJ1-1; D may be TRBD1 (5 bases). This TCR derives from a human donor who received a liver transplant. The starting material was CD4+ T cells from blood, obtained before liver transplant. CDR3 protein: CASSYLGATNTEAFF. CDR3 DNA sequence: TGTGCCAGCAGTTATCTTGGGGCTACGAACACTGAAGCTTTCTTT.